One sample yielded the 32 T cell receptor beta chains listed below, sequenced in a study of CD8+ T cells in alopecia areata. Documented treatment: oral pan-JAK inhibitor, 5-10 mg twice daily. Sequencing templates came from extracted RNA that was reverse transcribed into cDNA. Here immunoSEQ multiplex PCR was the method, and the copy in TCRdb shows in-frame clones only, minus some. The table shows 190,000 or so clones, with about three fifths occurring only once. The sample was CD8+ T cells sorted from blood, taken at week 24, from a patient treated with tofacitinib. The receptors derive from a human donor with alopecia areata.

Comment on this clone: Other DNA sequences of this sample code for an identical CDR3. The chain carries TRBV14 and TRBJ1-3; no definite D call. The CDR3 consists of 12 residues. Germline-derived CDR1 and CDR2 are SGHDN and FVKESK. V was clipped by 1 base and J by 4 bases, with 2 bases between them. CDR3 sequence: CASSQVGNTIYF. DNA of the CDR3: TGTGCCAGCAGCCAAGTCGGAAACACCATATATTTT. The full variable domain, in which reference TRBV14 and TRBJ1-3 provide the parts outside the CDR3, is EAGVTQFPSHSVIEKGQTVTLRCDPISGHDNLYWYRRVMGKEIKFLLHFVKESKQDESGMPNNRFLAERTGGTYSTLKVQPAELEDSGVYFCASSQVGNTIYFGEGSWLTVV.

A few counts support this clone. The V and J genes are TRBV5-6 and TRBJ1-5, with D possibly TRBD1 on 6 matching bases. V was pared by 4 bases and J by 6 bases, with 17 bases between. Germline CDR1 reads SGHDT; CDR2 reads YYEEEE. CDR3 length: 15 residues. CDR3 nucleotide sequence: TGTGCCAGCAGCCCCAAGGCGAGGGGGAGTCAGCCCCAGCATTTT. Encoded protein: CASSPKARGSQPQHF.

The genes are TRBV9 and TRBJ2-2, with D hard to call. CDR3 size: 14 residues. Germline V gene lookup returns CDR1 SGDLS and CDR2 YYNGEE. Trimming removed 3 bases from V and 4 bases from J, with 10 bases in between. The chain's CDR3 is CASSAFSPTGELFF. The CDR3 coding sequence is TGTGCCAGCAGCGCCTTTTCTCCCACCGGGGAGCTGTTTTTT.

The rearrangement joins TRBV5-1 to TRBJ1-2; D perhaps matches TRBD1 (5 bases). The CDR3 totals 12 residues. Trimming cost V 0 bases and J 7 bases, with 7 bases left between them. In germline, CDR1 is SGHRS, CDR2 YFSETQ. Written as DNA, the CDR3 is TGCGCCAGCAGCTTGGGAGGGGTTGGCTACACCTTC. Its protein product is CASSLGGVGYTF.

The chain joins TRBV19 to TRBJ1-5, with a possible D match to TRBD1 (5 bases). Per germline, CDR1 LNHDA and CDR2 SQIVND (reference sequence). This CDR3 is 16 amino acids long. Trimming left V 3 bases short and J 10 bases short, with 22 bases between. CDR3 DNA: TGTGCCAGTAGTATTTCTCGTAGCGCCCCAGGGAATCCCCAGCATTTT. As protein: CASSISRSAPGNPQHF.

The chain combines TRBV5-6 with TRBJ1-5, with unresolved D. The CDR3 extends over 15 amino acids. Per the germline V gene, CDR1 is SGHDT and CDR2 is YYEEEE. V lost 0 bases and J lost 2, with 9 bases in between. For the CDR3, the DNA is TGTGCCAGCAGCTTGGGTGATTATGGCAATCAGCCCCAGCATTTT. Its protein product is CASSLGDYGNQPQHF. The full variable domain, with the rest looked up from reference TRBV5-6 and TRBJ1-5, is DAGVTQSPTHLIKTRGQQVTLRCSPKSGHDTVSWYQQALGQGPQFIFQYYEEEERQRGNFPDRFSGHQFPNYSSELNVNALLLGDSALYLCASSLGDYGNQPQHFGDGTRLSIL.

This clone has just a few counts. The chain links TRBV7-8 to TRBJ2-5, with 9 bases identical to TRBD1. CDR1 and CDR2 (germline): SGHVS, FQNEAQ. The V segment lost 6 bases and the J segment 9 bases; nucleotides outside the gene matches: 14. The CDR3 extends over 15 amino acids. The CDR3 is CASSPRDRELLAQYF. The CDR3 region has the DNA TGTGCCAGCAGTCCCCGGGACAGGGAATTGTTGGCCCAGTACTTC.

The table lists this clone with a count of one. The chain has TRBV11-2 and TRBJ1-2; 9 bases are a match to TRBD1. Trimming at V came to 8 bases and at J to 3 bases, leaving 4 bases not matched to a gene. In germline, CDR1 is SGHAT, CDR2 FQNNGV. The CDR3 length is 13 residues. The CDR3, as DNA: TGTGCCAGCGAACAGGGGGCCGACTATGGCTACACCTTC. This codes for CASEQGADYGYTF.

There are a few counts of this clone. The J gene is TRBJ2-1, the V gene TRBV29-1; 7 bases are shared with TRBD1. The CDR3 covers 15 residues. Trimming took 0 bases from V and 4 from J; bases not matched to a gene: 6. The germline V gene has CDR1 SQVTM and CDR2 ANQGSEA. CDR3 sequence: CSVEETGIGYNEQFF. CDR3 DNA: TGCAGCGTTGAAGAGACAGGGATTGGGTACAATGAGCAGTTCTTC.

The table lists this clone with a few counts. V gene TRBV4-3 combines with J gene TRBJ1-1, with D uncertain. The CDR3 contains 13 residues. Germline values: CDR1 LGHNA, CDR2 YSLEER. V was cut by 0 bases and J by 7 bases, with 9 bases left in between. CDR3 DNA: TGCGCCAGCAGCCAAGATCCATGGGATGAAGCTTTCTTT. Translation gives CASSQDPWDEAFF.

V gene TRBV14 combines with J gene TRBJ2-7; D may match TRBD1 or TRBD2 (5 bases each). There are 14 residues in the CDR3. Trimming cost V 5 bases and J 2 bases, with 13 bases left between them. Germline lookup yields CDR1 SGHDN and CDR2 FVKESK. In DNA form, the CDR3 reads TGTGCCAGCAGCTCACCGGGACCCCCCTACGAGCAGTACTTC. As protein: CASSSPGPPYEQYF. The full variable domain, completed using reference TRBV14 and TRBJ2-7, is EAGVTQFPSHSVIEKGQTVTLRCDPISGHDNLYWYRRVMGKEIKFLLHFVKESKQDESGMPNNRFLAERTGGTYSTLKVQPAELEDSGVYFCASSSPGPPYEQYFGPGTRLTVT.

This clone was picked up a small number of times. The chain carries TRBV11-2 and TRBJ1-3; TRBD1 might be the D (6 bases). Germline CDR1 and CDR2: SGHAT and FQNNGV. V was clipped by 3 bases and J by 1 base, with 13 bases between them. CDR3 length equals 16 residues. This CDR3 reads CASSFLPDRSGNTIYF. The CDR3 nucleotides are TGTGCCAGCAGCTTCTTGCCAGACAGGTCTGGAAACACCATATATTTT.

The V gene is TRBV9, the J gene TRBJ1-6; D may be TRBD1 (6 bases). This CDR3 has 14 residues. CDR1 and CDR2 (germline): SGDLS, YYNGEE. Deletions cut 4 bases from V and 6 bases from J, with 11 bases between. CDR3 in amino acids: CASSFGQTNSPLHF. CDR3 DNA: TGTGCCAGCAGCTTCGGACAGACTAATTCACCCCTCCACTTT.

This chain links TRBV4-2 with TRBJ2-7, with 8 positions matching TRBD1. Germline loops: CDR1 LGHNA, CDR2 YNFKEQ. V shed 2 bases and J 3 bases; nucleotides not matched to a gene: 3. The CDR3 is 14 amino acids. This CDR3 reads CASSQNTGGYEQYF. The CDR3 DNA reads TGTGCCAGCAGCCAAAACACAGGGGGCTACGAGCAGTACTTC.

V and J are TRBV5-1 and TRBJ1-4, with D possibly matching TRBD1 (6 bases). In germline, CDR1 is SGHRS, CDR2 YFSETQ. The CDR3 spans 13 residues. Trimming took 0 bases from V and 16 from J, leaving 16 bases between them. This CDR3 is CASSLVVDRDKFF. The CDR3 region has the DNA TGCGCCAGCAGCTTGGTGGTTGATAGGGACAAGTTTTTT.

This clone was counted only a few times. Other DNA sequences within the sample encode an identical CDR3. V usage is TRBV4-1 and J usage is TRBJ1-5, with no clear D. Germline-derived CDR1 and CDR2 are MGHRA and YSYEKL. The CDR3 runs 17 residues. The ends were cut back, 0 bases at V and 0 bases at J, with 12 bases in the middle. As DNA, the CDR3 is TGCGCCAGCAGCCAAGATTGGACGGACTATAGCAATCAGCCCCAGCATTTT. It is translated as CASSQDWTDYSNQPQHF.

V and J are TRBV15 and TRBJ1-5, with a weak D call TRBD1 (5 bases). Trimming left V 0 bases short and J 7 bases short, with 7 bases between. The germline V gene has CDR1 LNHNV and CDR2 YYDKDF (reference sequence). The CDR3 loop spans 13 amino acids. The chain's CDR3 is CATSRERGQPQHF. The CDR3 DNA reads TGTGCCACCAGCAGAGAGCGGGGCCAGCCCCAGCATTTT.

The V call is TRBV27, the J call TRBJ2-3; TRBD2 matches at 8 bases. The CDR3 extends over 15 amino acids. CDR1 and CDR2 from the germline V gene are MNHEY and SMNVEV (reference sequence). The V segment lost 7 bases and the J segment 0 bases; nucleotides outside the gene matches: 6. This CDR3 is CASNRAGVSTDTQYF. In nucleotides, the CDR3 is TGTGCCAGCAATAGAGCGGGGGTTAGCACAGATACGCAGTATTTT.

This clone turned up a few times. The chain is built from TRBV5-6 and TRBJ2-7; D is tentatively TRBD1 or TRBD2 (5 bases each). The V end was cut by 4 bases, the J end by 0 bases, with 5 bases between. Germline V lookup: CDR1 SGHDT, CDR2 YYEEEE. The CDR3 sequence is 12 residues long. CDR3 amino acids: CASSGTSYEQYF. Written as DNA, the CDR3 is TGTGCCAGCAGCGGGACCTCCTACGAGCAGTACTTC.

V is TRBV30 and J is TRBJ1-1, with 8 bases lining up with TRBD1. Germline V gene sequence: CDR1 GTSNPN, CDR2 SVGIG (reference sequence). The CDR3 is 12 amino acids. Trimming at V came to 5 bases and at J to 4 bases, leaving 3 bases not matched to a gene. DNA for the CDR3: TGTGCCTGGCGACAGGGGTCCACTGAAGCTTTCTTT. This gives the protein CAWRQGSTEAFF.

This clone has only a few counts. V usage is TRBV28 and J usage is TRBJ2-7, with D maybe TRBD2 (7 bases). Trimming removed 2 bases from V and 6 bases from J, with 14 bases in between. The CDR3 contains 14 residues. Germline loops: CDR1 MDHEN, CDR2 SYDVKM. In DNA form, the CDR3 reads TGTGCCAGCAGTTTAGAACAGGGAGGGGCCGAGCAGTACTTC. Protein: CASSLEQGGAEQYF.

This chain joins TRBV6-5 and TRBJ1-2, with 7 bases lining up with TRBD1. Per the germline V gene, CDR1 is MNHEY and CDR2 is SVGAGI. Losses at the gene ends were 5 bases for V and 0 bases for J; bases not matched to a gene: 3. CDR3 length: 14 residues. The CDR3 DNA follows: TGTGCCAGCAGTCGACAGGGAACTAACTATGGCTACACCTTC. Translated, it gives CASSRQGTNYGYTF.

This clone came up a few times. The V call is TRBV6-1, the J call TRBJ2-7; TRBD1 agrees at 7 bases. CDR1 and CDR2 (germline): MNHNS, SASEGT. V was pared by 1 base and J by 4 bases, with 7 bases of the junction left unmatched. CDR3 length equals 15 residues. In DNA, the CDR3 is TGTGCCAGCAGTGAAGTCGAGACAGGGCTTTACGAGCAGTACTTC. Translating it yields CASSEVETGLYEQYF.

The CDR3 region has the DNA TGTGCCAGCACCCCCGGACAGGGACTGGATGAAAAACTGTTTTTT. Translating gives CASTPGQGLDEKLFF. V usage is TRBV9 and J usage is TRBJ1-4; 8 bases line up with TRBD1. The ends lost 6 bases at V and 6 bases at J; junction bases unmatched: 10. The germline CDR1 and CDR2 sequences are SGDLS and YYNGEE. This CDR3 has 15 residues.

This clone appeared a few times. This chain connects TRBV4-2 to TRBJ1-2, with D possibly TRBD1 on 6 matching bases. CDR3 length: 14 amino acids. V gave up 0 bases and J gave up 8 bases, with 13 bases separating them. CDR1 is LGHNA and CDR2 is YNFKEQ in the germline V gene. The CDR3 region is CASSQEETGRGYTF. The CDR3 DNA reads as TGTGCCAGCAGCCAAGAAGAGACAGGTCGAGGCTACACCTTC.

This rearrangement joins TRBV6-5 to TRBJ1-1; D remains ambiguous. V was pared by 3 bases and J by 4 bases, with 12 bases between. The CDR3 extends over 14 amino acids. Germline V gene lookup returns CDR1 MNHEY and CDR2 SVGAGI. The CDR3 DNA sequence: TGTGCCAGCAGTTATACCCTGTGGGGCACTGAAGCTTTCTTT. The encoded protein is CASSYTLWGTEAFF.

The chain carries TRBV5-8 and TRBJ2-5, with D unclear. There are 14 residues in the CDR3. Germline loops: CDR1 SGHTS, CDR2 YDEGEE. V shed 4 bases and J shed 7 bases, with 17 bases lying between them. The CDR3 DNA follows: TGTGCCAGCAGCCCAGGACGGGCACGGTCGACCCAGTACTTC. Translation: CASSPGRARSTQYF.

The rearrangement links TRBV7-8 to TRBJ1-2, with D possibly matching TRBD1 (6 bases). Germline V CDR1 and CDR2: SGHVS, FQNEAQ. V gave up 0 bases and J gave up 6 bases, with 14 bases separating them. CDR3 length: 15 amino acids. The CDR3 protein is CASSLARGSGDGYTF. The CDR3, as DNA: TGTGCCAGCAGCTTAGCAAGGGGGTCAGGGGATGGCTACACCTTC. Full variable domain (rest looked up from reference TRBV7-8 and TRBJ1-2): GAGVSQSPRYKVAKRGQDVALRCDPISGHVSLFWYQQALGQGPEFLTYFQNEAQLDKSGLPSDRFFAERPEGSVSTLKIQRTQQEDSAVYLCASSLARGSGDGYTFGSGTRLTVV.

This rearrangement joins TRBV2 to TRBJ2-3; possible D gene TRBD1, 6 bases. Germline CDR1 is SNHLY and CDR2 is FYNNEI. The V end was cut by 8 bases, the J end by 1 base, with 13 bases between. This CDR3 spans 14 amino acids. The CDR3 bases are TGTGCCAGCCCAGAGGGGGAGCGCACAGATACGCAGTATTTT. Amino acids: CASPEGERTDTQYF.

V is TRBV5-6 and J is TRBJ1-2, with 7 bases lining up with TRBD1. Per the germline V gene, CDR1 is SGHDT and CDR2 is YYEEEE. The junction had 7 bases not matched to a gene; V was cut back by 1 base and J by 4 bases. The CDR3 is 15 residues long. The CDR3 spells CASSLMRDSFYGYTF. For the CDR3, the DNA is TGTGCCAGCAGCTTGATGAGGGACAGCTTCTATGGCTACACCTTC. Complete variable domain (other parts from reference TRBV5-6 and TRBJ1-2): DAGVTQSPTHLIKTRGQQVTLRCSPKSGHDTVSWYQQALGQGPQFIFQYYEEEERQRGNFPDRFSGHQFPNYSSELNVNALLLGDSALYLCASSLMRDSFYGYTFGSGTRLTVV.

A few counts support this clone. The rearrangement links TRBV5-1 to TRBJ1-6; D is ambiguous. The CDR3 loop spans 20 amino acids. Looked up from germline, CDR1 is SGHRS and CDR2 is YFSETQ. The V end lost 0 bases, the J end lost 0 bases, and 19 bases lay between the germline ends. In DNA form, the CDR3 reads TGCGCCAGCAGCTTGGGAGCCAGGACGGGGAGCAGCTCCTATAATTCACCCCTCCACTTT. It yields the protein CASSLGARTGSSSYNSPLHF.

The sample holds a few counts of this clone. The chain uses TRBV5-8 and TRBJ1-5; D not certain. The CDR3 extends over 14 amino acids. V was shortened by 2 bases and J by 4 bases, with 10 bases between the two germline ends. Germline V gene data show CDR1 as SGHTS and CDR2 as YDEGEE. The CDR3 spells CASSFGQLNQPQHF. CDR3 sequence (DNA): TGTGCCAGCAGCTTTGGCCAGCTTAATCAGCCCCAGCATTTT.